Listed below are T cell receptor beta chains from one sample, sequenced in a study of post-analysis software for immune sequencing data. MiXCR, run by TCRdb on the PCR reads, gives a single entry per CDR3 protein. The table records some 700,000 distinct CDR3 sequences, approximately 59% of them present only once. The sample taken for sequencing was blood. Source of these receptors: a girl aged 2 to 10 with multiple sclerosis. Both conserved end residues are part of each CDR3. The D gene is left open where the match is weak. Some rows have no size entry. The others give once, few or many, or a class for an expanded clone.

CDR3 DNA: TGCGCCAGCAGCGGTAGTTTGGGAGACTATGGCTACACCTTC
CDR3 protein: CASSGSLGDYGYTF
J gene: TRBJ1-2
D gene: -
clone size: -
V gene: TRBV5-1

CDR3 DNA: TGTGCCAGCAGCCCCCTCGTGGGGATCGACACCGGGGAGCTGTTTTTT
CDR3 protein: CASSPLVGIDTGELFF
J gene: TRBJ2-2
D gene: -
clone size: -
V gene: TRBV7-2

CDR3 DNA: TGCAGTGCGGGAGGGGGTAGGGGTGTCGATACGCAGTATTTT
CDR3 protein: CSAGGGRGVDTQYF
J gene: TRBJ2-3
D gene: -
clone size: -
V gene: TRBV20-1

CDR3 DNA: TGCGCCAGCACCACCCCCAGGGGGGCCCACGAGCAGTACTTC
CDR3 protein: CASTTPRGAHEQYF
J gene: TRBJ2-7
D gene: -
clone size: -
V gene: TRBV10-2

CDR3 DNA: TGTGCCAGCAGCCTGGGACAGGGGGCGTCCGAGCAGTACTTC
CDR3 protein: CASSLGQGASEQYF
J gene: TRBJ2-7
D gene: TRBD1
clone size: few
V gene: TRBV12-3/TRBV12-4

CDR3 DNA: TGCAGCGTCGGGGACAGGGGCCGCACAGATACGCAGTATTTT
CDR3 protein: CSVGDRGRTDTQYF
J gene: TRBJ2-3
D gene: TRBD1
clone size: few
V gene: TRBV29-1

CDR3 DNA: TGTGCCAGCAGCTTCGGACTAGCGGGAGATAGTGAGCAGTTCTTC
CDR3 protein: CASSFGLAGDSEQFF
J gene: TRBJ2-1
D gene: TRBD2
clone size: -
V gene: TRBV5-5

CDR3 DNA: TGTGCCAGTAGTATAGCGTCCTCCTACGAGCAGTACTTC
CDR3 protein: CASSIASSYEQYF
J gene: TRBJ2-7
D gene: -
clone size: -
V gene: TRBV19

CDR3 DNA: TGTGCCAGCAGCCAAGACAGGCGACCCGGGACCCAGTACTTC
CDR3 protein: CASSQDRRPGTQYF
J gene: TRBJ2-5
D gene: -
clone size: -
V gene: TRBV3-1

CDR3 DNA: TGTGCCAGCAGCCAAGAGTCAGGGGGAAATCAGCCCCAGCATTTT
CDR3 protein: CASSQESGGNQPQHF
J gene: TRBJ1-5
D gene: TRBD1
clone size: few
V gene: TRBV3-1

CDR3 DNA: TGTGCCAGCAGTGGGGCCGGGACTAGCGGGGTGAATGAGCAGTTCTTC
CDR3 protein: CASSGAGTSGVNEQFF
J gene: TRBJ2-1
D gene: TRBD2
clone size: -
V gene: TRBV2

CDR3 DNA: TGCGCCAGCAGCCAACCAGGGGGCACCACTGAAGCTTTCTTT
CDR3 protein: CASSQPGGTTEAFF
J gene: TRBJ1-1
D gene: TRBD1
clone size: once
V gene: TRBV5-1

CDR3 DNA: TGTGCCAGCAGTTTATCCGGCGGGGGGTACAATGAGCAGTTCTTC
CDR3 protein: CASSLSGGGYNEQFF
J gene: TRBJ2-1
D gene: TRBD2
clone size: -
V gene: TRBV7-2

CDR3 DNA: TGTGCCATCAGTCATAGCCCGGACAGGGGGGTCGATGAGCAGTTCTTC
CDR3 protein: CAISHSPDRGVDEQFF
J gene: TRBJ2-1
D gene: TRBD1
clone size: -
V gene: TRBV10-3

CDR3 DNA: TGTGCCAGCAGCCAAGTAGCAGGCCTCCAAGAGACCCAGTACTTC
CDR3 protein: CASSQVAGLQETQYF
J gene: TRBJ2-5
D gene: -
clone size: few
V gene: TRBV3-1

CDR3 DNA: TGTGCCAGCAGCCGCACAAGCGGGGGGGCCACCGGGGAGCTGTTTTTT
CDR3 protein: CASSRTSGGATGELFF
J gene: TRBJ2-2
D gene: TRBD2
clone size: once
V gene: TRBV6-5

CDR3 DNA: TGTGCCAGCAGCCAAGGACTAGTCCGATTTCTAGATACGCAGTATTTT
CDR3 protein: CASSQGLVRFLDTQYF
J gene: TRBJ2-3
D gene: -
clone size: -
V gene: TRBV4-2

CDR3 DNA: TGTGCCAGCAGTGAAAGAGTGACAGAAGAGACCCAGTACTTC
CDR3 protein: CASSERVTEETQYF
J gene: TRBJ2-5
D gene: -
clone size: -
V gene: TRBV25-1

CDR3 DNA: TGCAGTTCGAGGAACCCTGAGCAGTTCTTC
CDR3 protein: CSSRNPEQFF
J gene: TRBJ2-1
D gene: -
clone size: -
V gene: TRBV20-1

CDR3 DNA: TGCAGCGTTGTACCTATCTTTAGCGGGAGGGCCGACAATGAGCAGTTCTTC
CDR3 protein: CSVVPIFSGRADNEQFF
J gene: TRBJ2-1
D gene: TRBD2
clone size: -
V gene: TRBV29-1

CDR3 DNA: TGCAGCCCATCATCTCCGGGAGAGAACTATGGCTACACCTTC
CDR3 protein: CSPSSPGENYGYTF
J gene: TRBJ1-2
D gene: -
clone size: -
V gene: TRBV29-1

CDR3 DNA: TGTGCCAGCAGCCAAGGGGAATTAGCCAAAAACATTCGGTACTTC
CDR3 protein: CASSQGELAKNIRYF
J gene: TRBJ2-4
D gene: -
clone size: -
V gene: TRBV3-1

CDR3 DNA: TGTGCCAGCAGTTGGCGGACCCTACCCTACAATCAGCCCCAGCATTTT
CDR3 protein: CASSWRTLPYNQPQHF
J gene: TRBJ1-5
D gene: -
clone size: -
V gene: TRBV6-2/TRBV6-3

CDR3 DNA: TGCGCCAGCAGCTTGGTAGCGGGAGTGACGGGTGAGCAGTTCTTC
CDR3 protein: CASSLVAGVTGEQFF
J gene: TRBJ2-1
D gene: TRBD2
clone size: -
V gene: TRBV5-1

CDR3 DNA: TGTGCCAGCAGTGACACATGGACAGGGGGTAGTTCACCCCTCCACTTT
CDR3 protein: CASSDTWTGGSSPLHF
J gene: TRBJ1-6
D gene: TRBD1
clone size: once
V gene: TRBV25-1

CDR3 DNA: TGCGCCAGCAGTGAAGTAGGTCAGCCCCAGCATTTT
CDR3 protein: CASSEVGQPQHF
J gene: TRBJ1-5
D gene: -
clone size: -
V gene: TRBV10-2

CDR3 DNA: TGCAGCGTTGAGAGGGCGAACACTGAAGCTTTCTTT
CDR3 protein: CSVERANTEAFF
J gene: TRBJ1-1
D gene: -
clone size: -
V gene: TRBV29-1

CDR3 DNA: TGTGCCGGCACCCAGGGACGGAACTACGAGCAGTACTTC
CDR3 protein: CAGTQGRNYEQYF
J gene: TRBJ2-7
D gene: -
clone size: -
V gene: TRBV7-2

CDR3 DNA: TGCAGTGCTAGTCGTCAGGGGGGAATATTGTTCTACAATGAGCAGTTCTTC
CDR3 protein: CSASRQGGILFYNEQFF
J gene: TRBJ2-1
D gene: -
clone size: -
V gene: TRBV20-1

CDR3 DNA: TGTGCCAGCAGTTTATCCAGTGGAGTAACTAATGAAAAACTGTTTTTT
CDR3 protein: CASSLSSGVTNEKLFF
J gene: TRBJ1-4
D gene: -
clone size: -
V gene: TRBV27

CDR3 DNA: TGCAGTGCAAGAGAATCTCCGGGCCTTTCCTACAATGAGCAGTTCTTC
CDR3 protein: CSARESPGLSYNEQFF
J gene: TRBJ2-1
D gene: -
clone size: -
V gene: TRBV20-1

CDR3 DNA: TGTGCCAGCAGCCAACACAGGCTAGCGGGGGGAATCACAGATACGCAGTATTTT
CDR3 protein: CASSQHRLAGGITDTQYF
J gene: TRBJ2-3
D gene: TRBD2
clone size: -
V gene: TRBV4-2

CDR3 DNA: TGCAGTGCTAGAGCGAGGACAGCTACTAACTATGGCTACACCTTC
CDR3 protein: CSARARTATNYGYTF
J gene: TRBJ1-2
D gene: -
clone size: -
V gene: TRBV20-1

CDR3 DNA: TGTGCCAGCAGTCCAGCTGGGGTTATCGAGACCCAGTACTTC
CDR3 protein: CASSPAGVIETQYF
J gene: TRBJ2-5
D gene: -
clone size: -
V gene: TRBV12-3/TRBV12-4

CDR3 DNA: TGCAGTGCTAGCCCCGGGACAGGGGGCGAGACCCAGTACTTC
CDR3 protein: CSASPGTGGETQYF
J gene: TRBJ2-5
D gene: TRBD1
clone size: few
V gene: TRBV20-1

CDR3 DNA: TGTGCCAGCAGTCAGACGGCGGGCACTGAAGCTTTCTTT
CDR3 protein: CASSQTAGTEAFF
J gene: TRBJ1-1
D gene: -
clone size: few
V gene: TRBV12-3/TRBV12-4

CDR3 DNA: TGCAGCGCTACACGAGAGGGGACTGAAGCTTTCTTT
CDR3 protein: CSATREGTEAFF
J gene: TRBJ1-1
D gene: -
clone size: few
V gene: TRBV29-1

CDR3 DNA: TGTGCCAGCGCCGCGGGGCTAGAGTCCTACAATGAGCAGTTCTTC
CDR3 protein: CASAAGLESYNEQFF
J gene: TRBJ2-1
D gene: -
clone size: -
V gene: TRBV6-4

CDR3 DNA: TGTGCCAGCAGTGACAGGGGCACTTCCTACGAGCAGTACTTC
CDR3 protein: CASSDRGTSYEQYF
J gene: TRBJ2-7
D gene: -
clone size: once
V gene: TRBV2

CDR3 DNA: TGTGCCAGCAGCTCGAGCAGGGGGGTCAATGAGCAGTTCTTC
CDR3 protein: CASSSSRGVNEQFF
J gene: TRBJ2-1
D gene: -
clone size: once
V gene: TRBV7-6

CDR3 DNA: TGTGCCAGCAGCTGGCGGGGACAGTACAATGAGCAGTTCTTC
CDR3 protein: CASSWRGQYNEQFF
J gene: TRBJ2-1
D gene: -
clone size: few
V gene: TRBV5-6

CDR3 DNA: TGTGCCAGGGCCAGGGAGGTGCAAGAGACCCAGTACTTC
CDR3 protein: CARAREVQETQYF
J gene: TRBJ2-5
D gene: -
clone size: -
V gene: TRBV2

CDR3 DNA: TGCAGTGCTCTGTCCGGGCTTCTCTATGGCTACACCTTC
CDR3 protein: CSALSGLLYGYTF
J gene: TRBJ1-2
D gene: -
clone size: few
V gene: TRBV20-1

CDR3 DNA: TGTGCCAGCAGTTATGGTGCAGGGGGCATAGCTGGGGCCAACGTCCCGACTTTC
CDR3 protein: CASSYGAGGIAGANVPTF
J gene: TRBJ2-6
D gene: TRBD1
clone size: -
V gene: TRBV6-5

CDR3 DNA: TGCGCCAGCAGCTTGACGGCGAGCGGGAGGGCCGGCCATGAGCAGTTCTTC
CDR3 protein: CASSLTASGRAGHEQFF
J gene: TRBJ2-1
D gene: TRBD2
clone size: -
V gene: TRBV5-1

CDR3 DNA: TGTGCCACCAGTGATTTATGGGGAAATGAGCAGTTCTTC
CDR3 protein: CATSDLWGNEQFF
J gene: TRBJ2-1
D gene: -
clone size: -
V gene: TRBV24-1

CDR3 DNA: TGTGCCAGCAGTTTAGGGGGTTTATCTCAAGAGACCCAGTACTTC
CDR3 protein: CASSLGGLSQETQYF
J gene: TRBJ2-5
D gene: -
clone size: few
V gene: TRBV12-3/TRBV12-4

CDR3 DNA: TGCAGCGTTTCCCCAGGGGCCTGGGTGAACACTGAAGCTTTCTTT
CDR3 protein: CSVSPGAWVNTEAFF
J gene: TRBJ1-1
D gene: -
clone size: -
V gene: TRBV29-1

CDR3 DNA: TGTGCCAGCAGCCGATGGGGGGTAGAGGATCAGCCCCAGCATTTT
CDR3 protein: CASSRWGVEDQPQHF
J gene: TRBJ1-5
D gene: -
clone size: -
V gene: TRBV7-2

CDR3 DNA: TGCGCCAGCAGTGAGTCTTTTAGGGGGACTAGCGGGAGTTACAATGAGCAGTTCTTC
CDR3 protein: CASSESFRGTSGSYNEQFF
J gene: TRBJ2-1
D gene: TRBD2
clone size: -
V gene: TRBV10-2

CDR3 DNA: TGCAGCGTTGTGGGCCTGGGAGCGGGAGGGACAGATACGCAGTATTTT
CDR3 protein: CSVVGLGAGGTDTQYF
J gene: TRBJ2-3
D gene: TRBD2
clone size: -
V gene: TRBV29-1

CDR3 DNA: TGTGCCAGCAGCCCCACCCTTGCGGGGGGCCCTCCTTTCTCCGATACGCAGTATTTT
CDR3 protein: CASSPTLAGGPPFSDTQYF
J gene: TRBJ2-3
D gene: TRBD2
clone size: -
V gene: TRBV7-8

CDR3 DNA: TGTGCCAGCAGTGTTACTAGCGGGGCATACAATGAGCAGTTCTTC
CDR3 protein: CASSVTSGAYNEQFF
J gene: TRBJ2-1
D gene: TRBD2
clone size: few
V gene: TRBV9

CDR3 DNA: TGCAACGTGGGGGGACGGCTAGGGACCGAGCAGTACTTC
CDR3 protein: CNVGGRLGTEQYF
J gene: TRBJ2-7
D gene: -
clone size: -
V gene: TRBV29-1

CDR3 DNA: TGTGCCAGCAAAGCTAGCGGGGGACTTAATGAGCAGTTCTTC
CDR3 protein: CASKASGGLNEQFF
J gene: TRBJ2-1
D gene: TRBD2
clone size: -
V gene: TRBV2

CDR3 DNA: TGTGCCAGCAGCCATCGACAGGTTACCTACGGGCAGTACTTC
CDR3 protein: CASSHRQVTYGQYF
J gene: TRBJ2-5
D gene: -
clone size: -
V gene: TRBV6-2/TRBV6-3

CDR3 DNA: TGCAGTGCTCCTCGGGGTAGCGGGGGCGATGAGCAGTTCTTC
CDR3 protein: CSAPRGSGGDEQFF
J gene: TRBJ2-1
D gene: TRBD2
clone size: -
V gene: TRBV20-1

CDR3 DNA: TGCAGCGTTGCGGATGCGTCGTATGAGCAGTTCTTC
CDR3 protein: CSVADASYEQFF
J gene: TRBJ2-1
D gene: -
clone size: -
V gene: TRBV29-1